These 30 T cell receptor beta chains were sequenced from one sample in a study of cytomegalovirus exposure and HLA in healthy donors. Profiled with immunoSEQ multiplex PCR; TCRdb holds only in-frame clones, not every one. Of 140,000 to 150,000 clones in the sample, roughly nine tenths were seen once. The sample was PBMCs. All receptors come from a man between 18 and 29 years old in good health and CMV-seronegative.

The chain uses TRBV15 and TRBJ1-2; 7 nucleotides align to TRBD1. V was clipped by 0 bases and J by 0 bases; unmatched bases: 7. The CDR3 contains 17 residues. CDR1 is LNHNV and CDR2 is YYDKDF in the germline V gene (reference sequence). CDR3: CATSRDQRQGPNYGYTF. In DNA, the CDR3 is TGTGCCACCAGCAGAGATCAAAGACAGGGCCCTAACTATGGCTACACCTTC.

The V call is TRBV30, the J call TRBJ2-5; 15 nucleotides agree with TRBD2. This CDR3 comprises 16 residues. Per germline, CDR1 GTSNPN and CDR2 SVGIG (reference sequence). With 0 bases clipped from V and 7 bases from J, the junction kept 6 bases outside the gene matches. DNA for the CDR3: TGTGCCTGGAGTGTAGGGACTAGCGGGAGGATTGTGACCCAGTACTTC. Translation gives CAWSVGTSGRIVTQYF. The variable domain in full, with the rest retrieved from reference TRBV30 and TRBJ2-5, is SQTIHQWPATLVQPVGSPLSLECTVEGTSNPNLYWYRQAAGRGLQLLFYSVGIGQISSEVPQNLSASRPQDRQFILSSKKLLLSDSGFYLCAWSVGTSGRIVTQYFGPGTRLLVL.

The J gene is TRBJ2-1, the V gene TRBV11-3, with D possibly TRBD2 on 6 matching bases. CDR3 length: 11 residues. Trimming removed 5 bases at V and 10 bases at J, with 9 bases between. Germline V gene lookup returns CDR1 SGHNT and CDR2 YENEEA. The CDR3 reads CASSGGAEQFF. The CDR3 DNA follows: TGTGCCAGCAGCGGAGGGGCGGAGCAGTTCTTC.

The chain is built from TRBV9 and TRBJ1-5, with no clear D. V was trimmed by 4 bases and J by 3 bases, leaving 11 bases between them. Germline CDR1 SGDLS, CDR2 YYNGEE. The CDR3 has 14 residues. The CDR3 here is CASSPTEFNQPQHF. CDR3 nucleotides: TGTGCCAGCAGCCCTACAGAGTTCAATCAGCCCCAGCATTTT.

V is TRBV13 and J is TRBJ2-1, with D unclear. The CDR3 is 13 amino acids. In germline, CDR1 is PRHDT, CDR2 FYEKMQ (reference sequence). The V end was cut by 5 bases, the J end by 3 bases, with 8 bases between. As DNA, the CDR3 is TGTGCCAGCAGCCTGGTCGGCTACAATGAGCAGTTCTTC. This translates into CASSLVGYNEQFF.

A single count supports this clone. The chain links TRBV6-6 to TRBJ1-2, with D perhaps matching TRBD1 (6 bases). V was pared by 6 bases and J by 7 bases, with 15 bases between. Germline CDR1 reads MNHNY; CDR2 reads SVGAGI (reference sequence). The CDR3 is made up of 13 amino acids. The CDR3 DNA is TGTGCCAGCAGATCCCCAGGGGCGAGTGGCTACACCTTC. Translation: CASRSPGASGYTF.

This rearrangement joins TRBV18 to TRBJ1-1; tentative D call: TRBD1 (5 bases). V was cut by 8 bases and J by 1 base, with 11 bases left in between. This CDR3 has 13 amino acids. Germline assignment: CDR1 KGHSH and CDR2 LQKENI. CDR3 bases: TGTGCCAGCGCACAACAGGAGAACACTGAAGCTTTCTTT. It is translated as CASAQQENTEAFF.

The chain links TRBV14 to TRBJ2-3; tentative D call: TRBD1 (5 bases). Germline V lookup: CDR1 SGHDN, CDR2 FVKESK. The V gene lost 4 bases and the J gene lost 0 bases, with 14 bases spanning the gap. This CDR3 is 16 amino acids long. Written as DNA, the CDR3 is TGTGCCAGCAGCCTTAGACAGAAAACTAGCACAGATACGCAGTATTTT. Encoded protein: CASSLRQKTSTDTQYF.

This chain links TRBV2 with TRBJ2-3; the match to TRBD2 covers 12 bases. Germline CDR1 SNHLY, CDR2 FYNNEI. After removal of 4 bases from V and 11 bases from J, the junction contained 10 bases not matched to a gene. This CDR3 spans 15 amino acids. CDR3 nucleotide sequence: TGTGCCAGCAGTGCCCTAGCGGGGGGGTTATCATGGCAGTATTTT. Protein product: CASSALAGGLSWQYF.

This clone has more than one count but fewer than ten. The chain recombines TRBV6-5 with TRBJ1-2, with TRBD1 matching 9 bases. Germline loops: CDR1 MNHEY, CDR2 SVGAGI. This CDR3 comprises 15 residues. V shed 2 bases and J 5 bases; nucleotides not matched to a gene: 6. The CDR3 region is CASSYGTGRGYGYTF. DNA of the CDR3: TGTGCCAGCAGTTACGGGACAGGGCGGGGATATGGCTACACCTTC.

The chain employs TRBV19 and TRBJ2-1; 8 bases map to TRBD2. CDR1 and CDR2 from the germline V gene are LNHDA and SQIVND (reference sequence). The CDR3 has 14 amino acids. V gave up 2 bases and J gave up 6 bases; unmatched junction bases: 3. The CDR3 coding sequence is TGTGCCAGTAGTATACCAGCGGGGGCCAATGAGCAGTTCTTC. It yields the protein CASSIPAGANEQFF.

This chain's CDR3 is CAWSPGERFGEKLFF. CDR3 in DNA: TGTGCCTGGAGCCCTGGAGAACGGTTTGGTGAAAAACTGTTTTTT. The genes are TRBV30 and TRBJ1-4; no definite D call. The CDR3 has 15 amino acids. V was trimmed by 3 bases and J by 7 bases, leaving 18 bases between them. Germline V lookup: CDR1 GTSNPN, CDR2 SVGIG (reference sequence).

The V gene is TRBV5-1, the J gene TRBJ2-5; 10 positions agree with TRBD2. CDR3 length: 14 amino acids. Germline-derived CDR1 and CDR2 are SGHRS and YFSETQ. Trimming cost V 4 bases and J 6 bases; bases outside gene matches: 6. CDR3 sequence (DNA): TGCGCCAGCAGCCCTGGGACTAGCGTACAGACCCAGTACTTC. Translating gives CASSPGTSVQTQYF.

This rearrangement joins TRBV6-1 to TRBJ1-1; 7 bases match TRBD1. Germline CDR1 and CDR2: MNHNS and SASEGT. The CDR3 contains 14 residues. V trimming: 6 bases; J trimming: 4 bases; junction bases outside the gene matches: 8. CDR3 protein: CASSEETGSTEAFF. Here the CDR3 DNA reads TGTGCCAGCAGCGAGGAGACAGGGAGCACTGAAGCTTTCTTT.

The CDR3 loop reads CASSLAGNSGNTIYF. The CDR3, as DNA: TGTGCCAGCAGCTTGGCCGGAAACAGTGGAAACACCATATATTTT. The chain couples TRBV5-6 to TRBJ1-3; D remains ambiguous. Trimming shortened V by 0 bases and J by 3 bases, and 10 bases separated the two germline ends. In germline, CDR1 is SGHDT, CDR2 YYEEEE. The CDR3 is made up of 15 amino acids. The whole variable domain, remainder taken from reference TRBV5-6 and TRBJ1-3, is DAGVTQSPTHLIKTRGQQVTLRCSPKSGHDTVSWYQQALGQGPQFIFQYYEEEERQRGNFPDRFSGHQFPNYSSELNVNALLLGDSALYLCASSLAGNSGNTIYFGEGSWLTVV.

The chain uses TRBV7-6 and TRBJ1-1; 9 bases are shared with TRBD1. The CDR3 length is 18 residues. In germline, CDR1 is SGHVS, CDR2 FNYEAQ. The junction had 18 bases not matched to a gene; V was cut back by 5 bases and J by 5 bases. CDR3 sequence (DNA): TGTGCCAGCAGCCTCTCGTACCGGGACAGGGCTTGGGGAACTGAAGCTTTCTTT. Its protein is CASSLSYRDRAWGTEAFF.

The V call is TRBV14, the J call TRBJ2-7, with a weak D call TRBD1 (5 bases). The CDR3 is 14 residues long. CDR1 is SGHDN and CDR2 is FVKESK in the germline V gene. V was cut by 2 bases and J by 2 bases, with 10 bases left in between. DNA of the CDR3: TGTGCCAGCAGCCAAACAGGACCCGCCTACGAGCAGTACTTC. Residues: CASSQTGPAYEQYF.

This rearrangement joins TRBV2 to TRBJ2-2; 7 bases are a match to TRBD2. Germline CDR1 is SNHLY and CDR2 is FYNNEI. The CDR3 is 15 amino acids. V was pared by 2 bases and J by 2 bases, with 2 bases of the junction left unmatched. The DNA for the CDR3 is TGTGCCAGCAGTGAATTAGCGGGCAACACCGGGGAGCTGTTTTTT. This sequence encodes CASSELAGNTGELFF.

This chain links TRBV6-5 with TRBJ1-2, with 9 bases matching TRBD1. Trimming removed 4 bases from V and 3 bases from J; junction bases left unmatched: 0. Germline CDR1 MNHEY, CDR2 SVGAGI. The CDR3 runs 13 residues. This CDR3 reads CASSWTGDYGYTF. The CDR3 nucleotides read TGTGCCAGCAGTTGGACAGGGGACTATGGCTACACCTTC.

This clone was seen a single time. This chain joins TRBV19 and TRBJ1-1; TRBD1 might be the D (6 bases). The germline gives CDR1 LNHDA, CDR2 SQIVND (reference sequence). The V gene lost 6 bases and the J gene lost 0 bases, with 8 bases spanning the gap. The CDR3 loop spans 13 amino acids. The CDR3 loop is CASSDRMNTEAFF. As DNA, the CDR3 is TGTGCCAGTAGCGACAGGATGAACACTGAAGCTTTCTTT.

The chain links TRBV7-2 to TRBJ1-4; 9 bases line up with TRBD1. This CDR3 region has 16 residues. In germline, CDR1 is SGHTA, CDR2 FQGNSA. The J segment lost 0 bases and the V segment lost 5 bases, leaving 4 bases of the junction unmatched. The CDR3 is CASSQGTGTTNEKLFF. CDR3 bases: TGTGCCAGCAGCCAAGGGACAGGGACAACTAATGAAAAACTGTTTTTT.

This clone was observed a single time. V usage is TRBV5-5 and J usage is TRBJ2-1, with 11 bases lining up with TRBD2. The CDR3 length is 16 residues. The V gene's germline CDR1 is SGHKS and CDR2 YYEKEE (reference sequence). The V gene end was trimmed by 3 bases and the J gene end by 9 bases; junction bases not matched to a gene: 11. CDR3 protein: CASSSTHSGGATEQFF. The CDR3 nucleotides are TGTGCCAGCAGCTCCACTCATAGCGGGGGGGCCACTGAGCAGTTCTTC.

V gene TRBV4-1 combines with J gene TRBJ1-1; a weak D match, TRBD1 (6 bases). The CDR3 extends over 15 amino acids. Germline-derived CDR1 and CDR2 are MGHRA and YSYEKL. The V and J ends lost 0 bases and 4 bases respectively, with 12 bases between them. The CDR3: CASSQDRGLGTEAFF. The CDR3 DNA is TGCGCCAGCAGCCAAGATAGGGGGTTAGGCACTGAAGCTTTCTTT.

The genes are TRBV5-1 and TRBJ1-1, with D unclear. The V end lost 0 bases, the J end lost 1 base, and 7 bases lay between the germline ends. Looked up from germline, CDR1 is SGHRS and CDR2 is YFSETQ. The CDR3 totals 14 residues. The CDR3 DNA reads TGCGCCAGCAGCTTGGATGCAGGGAACACTGAAGCTTTCTTT. The encoded protein is CASSLDAGNTEAFF.

V gene TRBV7-2 combines with J gene TRBJ2-1; TRBD2 aligns across 12 bases. This CDR3 spans 17 amino acids. The J segment lost 4 bases and the V segment lost 1 base, leaving 5 bases of the junction unmatched. Germline CDR1 is SGHTA and CDR2 is FQGNSA. The CDR3 DNA follows: TGTGCCAGCAGCTTAGGGGCCCTAGCGGGGGGGTACAATGAGCAGTTCTTC. Protein sequence: CASSLGALAGGYNEQFF.

The V call is TRBV4-3, the J call TRBJ2-1; 9 nucleotides agree with TRBD2. The junction had 3 bases not matched to a gene; V was cut back by 1 base and J by 5 bases. The germline CDR1 and CDR2 sequences are LGHNA and YSLEER. This CDR3 spans 15 amino acids. CDR3 nucleotide sequence: TGCGCCAGCAGCCAAGCCGGGACTAGCCACAATGAGCAGTTCTTC. Its protein product is CASSQAGTSHNEQFF.

This chain uses TRBV11-2 with TRBJ2-7; 9 bases line up with TRBD1. The CDR3 is made up of 17 amino acids. Germline lookup yields CDR1 SGHAT and CDR2 FQNNGV. Unmatched junction bases numbered 11, after V lost 3 bases and J lost 2 bases. In DNA form, the CDR3 reads TGTGCCAGCAGCTTGGGTAAACAGGGGGCCCTGACCTACGAGCAGTACTTC. This codes for CASSLGKQGALTYEQYF.

The chain uses TRBV6-1 and TRBJ2-1; 8 nucleotides agree with TRBD2. CDR1 and CDR2 (germline): MNHNS, SASEGT. V was clipped by 8 bases and J by 8 bases; unmatched bases: 5. This CDR3 has 12 amino acids. CDR3 amino acids: CASGTSMHEQFF. As DNA, the CDR3 is TGTGCCAGCGGGACTAGTATGCATGAGCAGTTCTTC.

V and J are TRBV27 and TRBJ1-1; 8 bases fit TRBD1. CDR3 size: 20 residues. Germline V gene sequence: CDR1 MNHEY, CDR2 SMNVEV (reference sequence). V was clipped by 6 bases and J by 0 bases; unmatched bases: 21. DNA of the CDR3: TGTGCCAGCAGCCGAGAGAGACTGACAGGGGCGAGGAACATGAACACTGAAGCTTTCTTT. Translated: CASSRERLTGARNMNTEAFF.

This chain links TRBV9 with TRBJ1-2, with 7 bases fitting TRBD1. CDR3 length: 16 amino acids. Trimming took 3 bases from V and 2 from J; bases not matched to a gene: 10. Germline V gene lookup returns CDR1 SGDLS and CDR2 YYNGEE. In DNA form, the CDR3 reads TGTGCCAGCAGCGGAGCCGGGACAGAACTCAACTATGGCTACACCTTC. Protein sequence: CASSGAGTELNYGYTF. Looking up the rest from reference TRBV9 and TRBJ1-2 gives the full variable domain: DSGVTQTPKHLITATGQRVTLRCSPRSGDLSVYWYQQSLDQGLQFLIQYYNGEERAKGNILERFSAQQFPDLHSELNLSSLELGDSALYFCASSGAGTELNYGYTFGSGTRLTVV.